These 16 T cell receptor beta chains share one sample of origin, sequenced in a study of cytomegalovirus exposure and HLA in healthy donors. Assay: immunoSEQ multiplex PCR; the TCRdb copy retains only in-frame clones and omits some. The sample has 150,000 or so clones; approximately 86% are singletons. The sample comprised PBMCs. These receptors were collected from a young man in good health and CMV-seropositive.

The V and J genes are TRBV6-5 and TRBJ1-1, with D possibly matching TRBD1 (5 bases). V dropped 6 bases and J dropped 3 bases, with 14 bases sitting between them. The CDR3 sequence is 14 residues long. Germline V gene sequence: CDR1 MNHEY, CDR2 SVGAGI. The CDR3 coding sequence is TGTGCCAGCAGGGTCGGGGGAGGGGACACTGAAGCTTTCTTT. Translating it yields CASRVGGGDTEAFF.

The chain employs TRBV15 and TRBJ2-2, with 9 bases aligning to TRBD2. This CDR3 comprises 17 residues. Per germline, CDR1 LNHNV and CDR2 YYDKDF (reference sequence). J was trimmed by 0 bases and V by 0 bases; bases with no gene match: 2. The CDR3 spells CATSRELAGSNTGELFF. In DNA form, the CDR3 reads TGTGCCACCAGCAGAGAGCTAGCGGGGTCGAACACCGGGGAGCTGTTTTTT. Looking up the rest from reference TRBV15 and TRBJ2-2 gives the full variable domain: DAMVIQNPRYQVTQFGKPVTLSCSQTLNHNVMYWYQQKSSQAPKLLFHYYDKDFNNEADTPDNFQSRRPNTSFCFLDIRSPGLGDTAMYLCATSRELAGSNTGELFFGEGSRLTVL.

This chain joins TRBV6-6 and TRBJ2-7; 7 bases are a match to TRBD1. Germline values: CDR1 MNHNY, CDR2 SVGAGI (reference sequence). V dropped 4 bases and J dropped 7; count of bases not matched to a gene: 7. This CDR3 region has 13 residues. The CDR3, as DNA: TGTGCCAGCAGTTTCCCACGACAGGGTGAGCAGTACTTC. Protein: CASSFPRQGEQYF.

The CDR3 protein is CSDGQGGYEQYF. CDR3 in DNA: TGCAGCGATGGACAGGGAGGTTACGAGCAGTACTTC. The chain joins TRBV29-1 to TRBJ2-7; 8 bases line up with TRBD1. Looked up from germline, CDR1 is SQVTM and CDR2 is ANQGSEA. The CDR3 runs 12 residues. V lost 7 bases to trimming and J lost 4 bases; unmatched junction nucleotides: 6.

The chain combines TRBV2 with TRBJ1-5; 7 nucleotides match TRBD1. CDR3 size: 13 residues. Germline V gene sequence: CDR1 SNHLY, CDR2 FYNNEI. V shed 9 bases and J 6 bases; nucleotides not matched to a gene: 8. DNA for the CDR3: TGTGCCAGTGAACAGGGGTCCGGTCAGCCCCAGCATTTT. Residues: CASEQGSGQPQHF. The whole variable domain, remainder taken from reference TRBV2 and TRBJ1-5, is EPEVTQTPSHQVTQMGQEVILRCVPISNHLYFYWYRQILGQKVEFLVSFYNNEISEKSEIFDDQFSVERPDGSNFTLKIRSTKLEDSAMYFCASEQGSGQPQHFGDGTRLSIL.

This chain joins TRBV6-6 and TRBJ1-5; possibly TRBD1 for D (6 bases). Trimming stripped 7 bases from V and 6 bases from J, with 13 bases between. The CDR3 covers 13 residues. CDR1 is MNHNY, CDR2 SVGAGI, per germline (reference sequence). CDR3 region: CASTPQGFQPQHF. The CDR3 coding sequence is TGTGCCAGCACCCCACAGGGATTTCAGCCCCAGCATTTT.

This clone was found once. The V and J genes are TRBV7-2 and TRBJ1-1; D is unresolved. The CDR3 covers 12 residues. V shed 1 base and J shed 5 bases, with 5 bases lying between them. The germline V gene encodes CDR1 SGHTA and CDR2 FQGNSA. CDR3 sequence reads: CASSLVQTEAFF. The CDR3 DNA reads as TGTGCCAGCAGCTTAGTACAGACTGAAGCTTTCTTT.

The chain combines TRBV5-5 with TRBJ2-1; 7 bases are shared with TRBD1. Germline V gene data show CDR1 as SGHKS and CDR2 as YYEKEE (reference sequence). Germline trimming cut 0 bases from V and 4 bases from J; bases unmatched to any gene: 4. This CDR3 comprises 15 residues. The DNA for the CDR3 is TGTGCCAGCAGCTTGGACGGGACAGCGTACAATGAGCAGTTCTTC. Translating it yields CASSLDGTAYNEQFF.

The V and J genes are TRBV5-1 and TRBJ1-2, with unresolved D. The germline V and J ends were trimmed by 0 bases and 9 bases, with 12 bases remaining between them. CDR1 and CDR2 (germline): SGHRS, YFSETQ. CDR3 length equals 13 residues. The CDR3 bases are TGCGCCAGCAGCTTGGAAGGGCCTAGCAGCTACACCTTC. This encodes CASSLEGPSSYTF.

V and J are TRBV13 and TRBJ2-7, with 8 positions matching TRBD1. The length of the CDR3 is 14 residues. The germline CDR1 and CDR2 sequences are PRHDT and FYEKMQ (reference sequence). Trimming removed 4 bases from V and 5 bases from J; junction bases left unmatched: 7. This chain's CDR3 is CASSSRQGIHEQYF. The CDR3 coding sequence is TGTGCCAGCAGCTCCAGACAGGGGATCCACGAGCAGTACTTC.

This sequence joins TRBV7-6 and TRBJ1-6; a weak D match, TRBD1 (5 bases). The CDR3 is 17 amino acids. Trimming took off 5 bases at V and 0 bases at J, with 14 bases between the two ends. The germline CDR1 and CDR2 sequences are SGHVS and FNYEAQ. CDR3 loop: CASSHETVSSYNSPLHF. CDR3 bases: TGTGCCAGCAGCCACGAGACAGTTAGCTCCTATAATTCACCCCTCCACTTT.

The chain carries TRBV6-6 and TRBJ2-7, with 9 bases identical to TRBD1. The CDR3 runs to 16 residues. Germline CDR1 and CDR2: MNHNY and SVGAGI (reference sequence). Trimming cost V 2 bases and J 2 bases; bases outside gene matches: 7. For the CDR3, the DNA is TGTGCCAGCAGTTACCCCCGAGGGACAGGGACCTACGAGCAGTACTTC. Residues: CASSYPRGTGTYEQYF.

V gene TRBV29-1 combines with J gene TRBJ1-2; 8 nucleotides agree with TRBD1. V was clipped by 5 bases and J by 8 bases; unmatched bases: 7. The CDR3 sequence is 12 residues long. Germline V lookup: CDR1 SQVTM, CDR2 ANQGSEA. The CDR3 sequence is CSVRQGWRGYTF. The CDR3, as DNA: TGCAGCGTTCGACAGGGGTGGCGGGGCTACACCTTC.

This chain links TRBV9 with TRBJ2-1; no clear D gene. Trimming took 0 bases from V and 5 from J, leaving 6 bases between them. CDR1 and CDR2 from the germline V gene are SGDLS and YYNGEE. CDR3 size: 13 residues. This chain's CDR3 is CASSVAPDNEQFF. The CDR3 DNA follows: TGTGCCAGCAGCGTAGCTCCCGACAATGAGCAGTTCTTC.

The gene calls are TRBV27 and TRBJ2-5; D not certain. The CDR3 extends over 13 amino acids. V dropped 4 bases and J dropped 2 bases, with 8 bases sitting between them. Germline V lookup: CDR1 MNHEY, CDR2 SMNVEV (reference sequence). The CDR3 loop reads CASSYGWQETQYF. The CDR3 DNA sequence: TGTGCCAGCAGTTACGGGTGGCAAGAGACCCAGTACTTC.

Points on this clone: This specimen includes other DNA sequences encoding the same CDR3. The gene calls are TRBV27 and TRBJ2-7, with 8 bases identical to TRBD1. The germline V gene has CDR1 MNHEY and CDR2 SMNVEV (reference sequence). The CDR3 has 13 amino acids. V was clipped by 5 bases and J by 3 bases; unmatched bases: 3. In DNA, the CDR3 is TGTGCCAGCAGTCCGGGGACAGGCTACGAGCAGTACTTC. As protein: CASSPGTGYEQYF.